These 8 T cell receptor beta chains originate from one sample sequenced in a study of vaccination effects on CD4 cells after COVID-19. Isolation of CD4+ T cells took place after approximately 10 days of culture. These receptors are not linked to any known antigen. The data were produced by immunoSEQ multiplex PCR, yet TCRdb's version contains in-frame clones alone and is incomplete. Of 37,000 or so clones detected, about 70% appear once; the ten largest clones hold roughly 3.1%. Sequencing was performed on CD4+ T cells from PBMCs cultured without peptide, taken before COVID-19 vaccination. These receptors originate from a human donor who received a COVID-19 vaccine.

The chain uses TRBV21-1 and TRBJ2-1; the tabulated D call, TRBD2, remains unverified against the DNA. TRBV21-1 is listed as a pseudogene. The CDR3 is 16 amino acids. The CDR3, as DNA: TGTGCCAGCAGCCACTGGGTCGGGACTATGTACAATGAGCAGTTCTTC. The encoded protein is CASSHWVGTMYNEQFF.

V and J are TRBV7-2 and TRBJ1-3; TRBD1 might be the D (6 bases). V was cut by 0 bases and J by 1 base, with 19 bases left in between. This CDR3 has 19 residues. Germline lookup yields CDR1 SGHTA and CDR2 FQGNSA. CDR3 loop: CASSLAGHAGAGSGNTIYF. The DNA for the CDR3 is TGTGCCAGCAGCTTAGCGGGCCACGCGGGGGCAGGTTCTGGAAACACCATATATTTT.

The J gene is TRBJ1-2, the V gene TRBV6-5; TRBD1 matches 7 bases. Per germline, CDR1 MNHEY and CDR2 SVGAGI. CDR3 length: 14 amino acids. V lost 6 bases to trimming and J lost 0 bases; unmatched junction nucleotides: 4. CDR3 coding DNA: TGTGCCAGCAGCGGACAGGCGTCTAACTATGGCTACACCTTC. Encoded protein: CASSGQASNYGYTF.

This rearrangement joins TRBV2 to TRBJ2-5; 9 bases are shared with TRBD1. CDR3 length: 14 amino acids. CDR1 and CDR2 (germline): SNHLY, FYNNEI. J lost 4 bases, V lost 6 bases, and 6 bases had no gene match. The CDR3: CASRGQGARETQYF. The DNA for the CDR3 is TGTGCCAGCAGGGGACAGGGTGCTCGAGAGACCCAGTACTTC.

This chain links TRBV5-1 with TRBJ2-5; 10 nucleotides align to TRBD1. CDR1 and CDR2 (germline): SGHRS, YFSETQ. V lost 0 bases to trimming and J lost 6 bases; unmatched junction nucleotides: 5. The CDR3 is 15 residues long. The CDR3 loop reads CASSLETGGAKTQYF. The DNA for the CDR3 is TGCGCCAGCAGCTTGGAGACAGGGGGCGCGAAGACCCAGTACTTC.

The chain combines TRBV3-1 (or the pseudogene TRBV3-2) with TRBJ1-1; D not resolved. The CDR3 sequence is 15 residues long. V lost 3 bases and J lost 1, with 12 bases in between. CDR1 and CDR2 (germline): LGHDT, YNNKEL (reference sequence). The CDR3 DNA reads TGTGCCAGCAGCCAGTTACGCAGCCGGAACACTGAAGCTTTCTTT. This sequence encodes CASSQLRSRNTEAFF.

The V and J genes are TRBV30 and TRBJ1-2; maybe TRBD1 (6 bases). V gave up 3 bases and J gave up 2 bases, with 13 bases separating them. The CDR3 covers 14 residues. Per germline, CDR1 GTSNPN and CDR2 SVGIG (reference sequence). CDR3 amino acids: CAWSVGGPNYGYTF. CDR3 nucleotides: TGTGCCTGGAGCGTCGGGGGGCCGAACTATGGCTACACCTTC.

The chain combines TRBV16 with TRBJ2-7, with D perhaps given as TRBD1 or TRBD2 (5 bases each). The CDR3 runs to 13 residues. V was cut by 2 bases and J by 9 bases, with 14 bases left in between. Germline V gene sequence: CDR1 KGHSY, CDR2 FQNENV. The CDR3 nucleotides read TGTGCCAGCAGCCAAATCGACGGGGCTCGGCAGTACTTC. Translated: CASSQIDGARQYF.